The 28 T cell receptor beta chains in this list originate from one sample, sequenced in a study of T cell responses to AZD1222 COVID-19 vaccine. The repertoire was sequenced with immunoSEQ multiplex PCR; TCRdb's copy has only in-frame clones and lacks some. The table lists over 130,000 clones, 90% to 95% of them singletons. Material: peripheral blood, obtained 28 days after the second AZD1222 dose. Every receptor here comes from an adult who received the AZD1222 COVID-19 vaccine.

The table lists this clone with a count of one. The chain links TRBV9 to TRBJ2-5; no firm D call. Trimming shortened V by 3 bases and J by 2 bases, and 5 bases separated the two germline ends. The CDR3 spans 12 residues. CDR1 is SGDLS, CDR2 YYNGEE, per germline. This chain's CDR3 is CASSAPQETQYF. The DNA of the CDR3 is TGTGCCAGCAGCGCTCCTCAAGAGACCCAGTACTTC.

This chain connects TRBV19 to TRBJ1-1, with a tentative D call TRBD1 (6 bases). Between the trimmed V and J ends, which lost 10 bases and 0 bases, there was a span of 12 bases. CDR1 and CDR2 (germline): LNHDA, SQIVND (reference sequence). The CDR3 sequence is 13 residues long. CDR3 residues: CATQGHLNTEAFF. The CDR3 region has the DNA TGTGCCACTCAGGGACATCTGAACACTGAAGCTTTCTTT.

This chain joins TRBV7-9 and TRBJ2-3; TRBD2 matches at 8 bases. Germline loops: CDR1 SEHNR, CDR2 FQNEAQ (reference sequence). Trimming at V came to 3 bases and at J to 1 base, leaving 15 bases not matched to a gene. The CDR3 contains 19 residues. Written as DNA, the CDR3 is TGTGCCAGCAGCTTTTGGGGGGTTCGGACTAGCCCACGCACAGATACGCAGTATTTT. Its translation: CASSFWGVRTSPRTDTQYF.

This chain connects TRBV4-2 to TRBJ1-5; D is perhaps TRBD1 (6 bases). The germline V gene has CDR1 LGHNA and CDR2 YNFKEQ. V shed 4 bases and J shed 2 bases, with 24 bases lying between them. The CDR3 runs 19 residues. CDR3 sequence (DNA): TGTGCCAGCAGCCTCCCCCCATTAGGGGGGTTTGAAGGCAATCAGCCCCAGCATTTT. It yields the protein CASSLPPLGGFEGNQPQHF.

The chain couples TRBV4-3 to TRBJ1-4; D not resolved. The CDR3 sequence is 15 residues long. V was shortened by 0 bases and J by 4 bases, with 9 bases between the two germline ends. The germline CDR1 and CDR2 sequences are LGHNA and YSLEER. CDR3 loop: CASSQDFQSNEKLFF. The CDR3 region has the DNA TGCGCCAGCAGCCAAGATTTTCAGAGTAATGAAAAACTGTTTTTT.

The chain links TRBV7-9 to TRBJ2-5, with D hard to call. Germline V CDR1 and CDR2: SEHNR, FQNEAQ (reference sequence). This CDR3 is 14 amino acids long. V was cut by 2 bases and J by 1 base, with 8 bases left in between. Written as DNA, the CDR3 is TGTGCCAGCAGCTTAAAACAGACCCAAGAGACCCAGTACTTC. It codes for CASSLKQTQETQYF.

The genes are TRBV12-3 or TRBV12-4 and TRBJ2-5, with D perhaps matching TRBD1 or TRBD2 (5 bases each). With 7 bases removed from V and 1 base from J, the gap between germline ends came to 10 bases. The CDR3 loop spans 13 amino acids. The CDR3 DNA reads TGTGCCAGCACCCGGGGCATCCAAGAGACCCAGTACTTC. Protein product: CASTRGIQETQYF.

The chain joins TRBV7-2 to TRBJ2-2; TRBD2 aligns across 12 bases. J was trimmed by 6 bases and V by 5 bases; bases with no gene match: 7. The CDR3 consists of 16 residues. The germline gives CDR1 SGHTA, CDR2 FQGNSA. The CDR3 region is CASSPTSGRFPGELFF. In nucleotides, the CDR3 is TGTGCCAGCAGCCCTACTAGCGGGAGGTTCCCCGGGGAGCTGTTTTTT.

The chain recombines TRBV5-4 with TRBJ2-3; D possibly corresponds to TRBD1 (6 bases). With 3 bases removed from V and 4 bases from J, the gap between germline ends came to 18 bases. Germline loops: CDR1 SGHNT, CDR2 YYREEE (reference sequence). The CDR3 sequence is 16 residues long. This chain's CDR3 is CASSSITGRSPDTQYF. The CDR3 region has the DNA TGTGCCAGCAGCTCGATCACAGGGCGGTCCCCAGATACGCAGTATTTT. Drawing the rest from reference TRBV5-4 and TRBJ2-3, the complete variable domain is ETGVTQSPTHLIKTRGQQVTLRCSSQSGHNTVSWYQQALGQGPQFIFQYYREEENGRGNFPPRFSGLQFPNYSSELNVNALELDDSALYLCASSSITGRSPDTQYFGPGTRLTVL.

The chain's CDR3 is CASRIAGSHEQYF. In DNA form, the CDR3 reads TGTGCCAGCAGGATTGCAGGCAGCCACGAGCAGTACTTC. The J gene is TRBJ2-7, the V gene TRBV6-5; D unresolved. Trimming took 6 bases from V and 5 from J, leaving 14 bases between them. The CDR3 runs 13 residues. Germline V gene sequence: CDR1 MNHEY, CDR2 SVGAGI.

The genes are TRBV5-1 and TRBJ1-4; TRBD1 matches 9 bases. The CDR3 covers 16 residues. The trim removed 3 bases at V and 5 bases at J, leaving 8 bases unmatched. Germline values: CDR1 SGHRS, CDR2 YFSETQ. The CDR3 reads CASSSVPGTGNEKLFF. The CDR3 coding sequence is TGCGCCAGCAGCTCCGTTCCCGGGACAGGGAATGAAAAACTGTTTTTT. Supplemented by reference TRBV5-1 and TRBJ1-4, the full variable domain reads KAGVTQTPRYLIKTRGQQVTLSCSPISGHRSVSWYQQTPGQGLQFLFEYFSETQRNKGNFPGRFSGRQFSNSRSEMNVSTLELGDSALYLCASSSVPGTGNEKLFFGSGTQLSVL.

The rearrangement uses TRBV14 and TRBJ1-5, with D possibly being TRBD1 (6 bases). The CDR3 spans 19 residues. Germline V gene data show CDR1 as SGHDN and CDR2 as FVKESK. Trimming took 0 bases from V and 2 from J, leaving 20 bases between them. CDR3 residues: CASSQEDGAGQFGNQPQHF. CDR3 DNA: TGTGCCAGCAGCCAAGAGGACGGCGCAGGACAGTTTGGCAATCAGCCCCAGCATTTT.

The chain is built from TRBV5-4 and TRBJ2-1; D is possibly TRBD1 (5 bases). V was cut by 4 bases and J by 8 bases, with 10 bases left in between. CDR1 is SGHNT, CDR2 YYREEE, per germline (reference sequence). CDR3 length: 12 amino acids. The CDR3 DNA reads TGTGCCAGCAGCCCCTGGGGCCATGAGCAGTTCTTC. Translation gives CASSPWGHEQFF. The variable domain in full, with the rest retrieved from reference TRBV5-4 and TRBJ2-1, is ETGVTQSPTHLIKTRGQQVTLRCSSQSGHNTVSWYQQALGQGPQFIFQYYREEENGRGNFPPRFSGLQFPNYSSELNVNALELDDSALYLCASSPWGHEQFFGPGTRLTVL.

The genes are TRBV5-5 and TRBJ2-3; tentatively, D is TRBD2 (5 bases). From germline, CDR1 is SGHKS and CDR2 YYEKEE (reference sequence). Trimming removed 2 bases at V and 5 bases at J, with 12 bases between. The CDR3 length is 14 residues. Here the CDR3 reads CASSFGVAKDTQYF. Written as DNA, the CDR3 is TGTGCCAGCAGCTTCGGGGTAGCGAAAGATACGCAGTATTTT.

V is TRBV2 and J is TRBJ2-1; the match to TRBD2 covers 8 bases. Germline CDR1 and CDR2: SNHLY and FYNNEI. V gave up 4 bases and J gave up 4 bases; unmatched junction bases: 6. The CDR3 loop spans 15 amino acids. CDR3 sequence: CASSVNSGVYNEQFF. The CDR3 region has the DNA TGTGCCAGCAGTGTTAATAGCGGGGTGTACAATGAGCAGTTCTTC.

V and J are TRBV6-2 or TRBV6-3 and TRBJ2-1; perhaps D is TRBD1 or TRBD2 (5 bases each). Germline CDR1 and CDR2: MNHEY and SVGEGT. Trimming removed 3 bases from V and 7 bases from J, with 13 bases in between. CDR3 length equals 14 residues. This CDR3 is CASSYEGPKNEQFF. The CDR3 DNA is TGTGCCAGCAGTTATGAGGGGCCAAAGAATGAGCAGTTCTTC.

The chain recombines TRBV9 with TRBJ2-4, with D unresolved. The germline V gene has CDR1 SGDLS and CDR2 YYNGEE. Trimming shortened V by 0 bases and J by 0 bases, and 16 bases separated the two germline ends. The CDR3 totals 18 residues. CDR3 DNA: TGTGCCAGCAGCGTAGGAGTCAGACCCGAACTAGCCAAAAACATTCAGTACTTC. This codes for CASSVGVRPELAKNIQYF. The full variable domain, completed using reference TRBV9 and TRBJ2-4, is DSGVTQTPKHLITATGQRVTLRCSPRSGDLSVYWYQQSLDQGLQFLIQYYNGEERAKGNILERFSAQQFPDLHSELNLSSLELGDSALYFCASSVGVRPELAKNIQYFGAGTRLSVL.

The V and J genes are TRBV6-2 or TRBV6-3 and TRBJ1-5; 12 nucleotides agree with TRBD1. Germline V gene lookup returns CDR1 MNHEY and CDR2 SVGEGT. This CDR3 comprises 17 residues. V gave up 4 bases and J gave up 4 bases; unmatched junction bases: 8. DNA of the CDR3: TGTGCCAGCAGTTGGGACAGGGGGCGAGGGTCGAATCAGCCCCAGCATTTT. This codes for CASSWDRGRGSNQPQHF.

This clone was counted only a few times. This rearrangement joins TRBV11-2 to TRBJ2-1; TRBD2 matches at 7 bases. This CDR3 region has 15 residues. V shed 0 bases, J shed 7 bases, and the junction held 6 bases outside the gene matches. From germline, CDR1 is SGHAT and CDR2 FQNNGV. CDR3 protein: CASSLDRASGNEQFF. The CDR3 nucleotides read TGTGCCAGCAGCTTAGATCGGGCTAGCGGTAATGAGCAGTTCTTC.

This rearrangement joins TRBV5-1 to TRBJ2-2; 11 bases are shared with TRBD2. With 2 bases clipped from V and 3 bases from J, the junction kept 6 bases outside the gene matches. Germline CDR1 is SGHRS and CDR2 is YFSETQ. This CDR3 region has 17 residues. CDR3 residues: CASSLGTSGGYTGELFF. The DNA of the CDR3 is TGCGCCAGCAGCTTAGGAACTAGCGGGGGTTACACCGGGGAGCTGTTTTTT.

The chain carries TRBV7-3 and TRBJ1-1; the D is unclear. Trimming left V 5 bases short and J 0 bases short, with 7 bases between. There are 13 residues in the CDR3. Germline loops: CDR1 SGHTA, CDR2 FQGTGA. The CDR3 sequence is CASSQYMNTEAFF. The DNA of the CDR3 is TGTGCCAGCAGCCAGTACATGAACACTGAAGCTTTCTTT.

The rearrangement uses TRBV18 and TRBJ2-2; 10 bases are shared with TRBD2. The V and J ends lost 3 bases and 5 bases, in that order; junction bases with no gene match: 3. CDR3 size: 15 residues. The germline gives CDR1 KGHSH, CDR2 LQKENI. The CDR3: CASSPDSGRTGELFF. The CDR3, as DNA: TGTGCCAGCTCACCGGATAGCGGGAGGACCGGGGAGCTGTTTTTT.

CDR3 sequence reads: CASSLISTLHGEQYF. The CDR3 DNA follows: TGTGCCAGCAGTCTTATCAGCACTCTCCACGGGGAGCAGTACTTC. This sequence joins TRBV27 and TRBJ2-7; no firm D call. This CDR3 spans 15 amino acids. V dropped 5 bases and J dropped 7 bases, with 21 bases sitting between them. CDR1 MNHEY and CDR2 SMNVEV come from the germline V gene (reference sequence).

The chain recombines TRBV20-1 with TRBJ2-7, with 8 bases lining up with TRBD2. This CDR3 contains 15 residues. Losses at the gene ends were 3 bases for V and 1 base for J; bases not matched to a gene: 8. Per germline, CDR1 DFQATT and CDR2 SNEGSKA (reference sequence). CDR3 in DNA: TGCAGTGCTAGTTTACTAGCGGAGCTTTCCTACGAGCAGTACTTC. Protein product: CSASLLAELSYEQYF.

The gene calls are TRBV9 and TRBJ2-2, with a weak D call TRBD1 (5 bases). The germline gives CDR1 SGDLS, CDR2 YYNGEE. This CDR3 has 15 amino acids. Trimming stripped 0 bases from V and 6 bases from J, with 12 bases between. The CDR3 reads CASSVVTGRAGELFF. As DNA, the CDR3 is TGTGCCAGCAGCGTAGTTACAGGTCGAGCCGGGGAGCTGTTTTTT.

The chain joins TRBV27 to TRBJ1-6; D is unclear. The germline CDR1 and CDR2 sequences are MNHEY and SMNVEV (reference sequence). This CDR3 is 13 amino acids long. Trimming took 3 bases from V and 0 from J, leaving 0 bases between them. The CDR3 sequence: CASSFSYNSPLHF. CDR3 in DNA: TGTGCCAGCAGTTTCTCCTATAATTCACCCCTCCACTTT.

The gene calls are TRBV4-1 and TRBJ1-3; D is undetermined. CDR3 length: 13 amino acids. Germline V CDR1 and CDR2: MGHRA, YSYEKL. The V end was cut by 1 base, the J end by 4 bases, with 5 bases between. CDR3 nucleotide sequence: TGCGCCAGCAGCCAAGGGCAGGGAAACACCATATATTTT. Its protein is CASSQGQGNTIYF.

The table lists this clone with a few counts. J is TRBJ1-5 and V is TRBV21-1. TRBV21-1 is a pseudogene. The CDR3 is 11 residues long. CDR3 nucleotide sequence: TGTGCCATTACGAGGGATCAGCCCCAGCATTTT. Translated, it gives CAITRDQPQHF.